This is a list of T cell receptor beta chains from one sample in a study of human T cells and chemical hapten exposure. MiXCR, run by TCRdb on the RACE reads, gives a single entry per CDR3 protein. The repertoire has some 120,000 distinct CDR3 sequences, 9.5% to 13% of them found once; the top ten carry roughly 1.3%. The sample was whole blood, taken in connection with sensitization to the hapten diphenylcyclopropenone (DPC). The receptors originated from a woman between 45 and 60 years old with alopecia areata. Some clones in this sample may be carry-over from other donors' samples. Both conserved end residues are part of each CDR3. Each record gives: CDR3 protein, CDR3 DNA, CDR3 length, J gene, D gene, clone size, V gene. A D gene is named only where the DNA matches it firmly. Where a row states a size, it is once, few, many or the class of an expanded clone; other rows omit it.

CDR3: CASSQPSLRDEAFF; DNA: TGCGCCAGCAGCCAACCCTCCCTACGGGATGAAGCTTTCTTT; length: 14; J: TRBJ1-1; D: NA; size: NA; V: TRBV4-1
CDR3: CASSQEVAGGHSAKNIQYF; DNA: TGCGCCAGCAGCCAAGAGGTAGCGGGGGGGCATTCCGCCAAAAACATTCAGTACTTC; length: 19; J: TRBJ2-4; D: TRBD2; size: NA; V: TRBV4-3
CDR3: CASSVGTGVSPLHF; DNA: TGTGCCAGCAGTGTGGGGACAGGAGTTTCACCCCTCCACTTT; length: 14; J: TRBJ1-6; D: TRBD1; size: few; V: TRBV2
CDR3: CASSRAESYNSPLHF; DNA: TGTGCCAGCAGCCGCGCGGAATCCTATAATTCACCCCTCCACTTT; length: 15; J: TRBJ1-6; D: NA; size: NA; V: TRBV3-1
CDR3: CASSLGDGSSYEQYF; DNA: TGTGCCAGCAGCTTAGGGGATGGGAGCTCCTACGAGCAGTACTTC; length: 15; J: TRBJ2-7; D: NA; size: many; V: TRBV11-2
CDR3: CASSLAGIVDTQYF; DNA: TGTGCCAGCAGTTTAGCAGGGATTGTAGATACGCAGTATTTT; length: 14; J: TRBJ2-3; D: NA; size: NA; V: TRBV12-3/TRBV12-4
CDR3: CASSLESSLNYGYTF; DNA: TGTGCCAGCAGCTTGGAGTCCTCTCTTAACTATGGCTACACCTTC; length: 15; J: TRBJ1-2; D: NA; size: NA; V: TRBV5-4
CDR3: CASSLVPGSGTSYEQYF; DNA: TGCGCCAGCAGCTTGGTCCCTGGTAGCGGGACCTCCTACGAGCAGTACTTC; length: 17; J: TRBJ2-7; D: TRBD2; size: NA; V: TRBV5-1
CDR3: CASSPRGGTSGSTEAFF; DNA: TGCGCCAGCAGCCCCCGCGGAGGGACATCGGGATCCACTGAAGCTTTCTTT; length: 17; J: TRBJ1-1; D: NA; size: many; V: TRBV5-1
CDR3: CASSPAREKLFF; DNA: TGTGCCAGCAGCCCCGCCCGGGAAAAACTGTTTTTT; length: 12; J: TRBJ1-4; D: NA; size: NA; V: TRBV2
CDR3: CSVSGIGRYEQYF; DNA: TGCAGCGTTAGCGGGATAGGGCGCTACGAGCAGTACTTC; length: 13; J: TRBJ2-7; D: TRBD2; size: NA; V: TRBV29-1
CDR3: CASKIQGGNSPLHF; DNA: TGTGCCAGTAAAATACAGGGGGGTAATTCACCCCTCCACTTT; length: 14; J: TRBJ1-6; D: TRBD1; size: NA; V: TRBV6-5
CDR3: CASSLAQGRKTQYF; DNA: TGTGCCAGCAGCTTAGCACAGGGGAGGAAGACCCAGTACTTC; length: 14; J: TRBJ2-5; D: NA; size: many; V: TRBV7-9
CDR3: CASSQEGPARNSPLHF; DNA: TGCGCCAGCAGCCAAGAAGGGCCTGCGAGGAATTCACCCCTCCACTTT; length: 16; J: TRBJ1-6; D: NA; size: NA; V: TRBV4-3
CDR3: CASSAGTRQQYF; DNA: TGTGCCAGCAGCGCCGGGACTAGGCAGCAGTATTTT; length: 12; J: TRBJ2-3; D: TRBD2; size: NA; V: TRBV11-2
CDR3: CASSPGTADYGYTF; DNA: TGTGCCAGCTCACCCGGGACAGCCGACTATGGCTACACCTTC; length: 14; J: TRBJ1-2; D: TRBD1; size: many; V: TRBV18
CDR3: CASSFGLAGVLDEQYF; DNA: TGTGCCAGCAGCTTTGGACTAGCGGGAGTTTTAGACGAGCAGTACTTC; length: 16; J: TRBJ2-7; D: TRBD2; size: few; V: TRBV5-4
CDR3: CASSFGPNGNTIYF; DNA: TGTGCCAGCAGCTTCGGACCGAACGGAAACACCATATATTTT; length: 14; J: TRBJ1-3; D: NA; size: NA; V: TRBV5-6
CDR3: CSAWTGGSYEQYF; DNA: TGCAGCGCCTGGACAGGGGGCTCCTACGAGCAGTACTTC; length: 13; J: TRBJ2-7; D: TRBD1; size: NA; V: TRBV29-1
CDR3: CASSPNDGTGRGNGYTF; DNA: TGTGCCAGCAGTCCCAATGATGGGACAGGTCGGGGGAATGGCTACACCTTC; length: 17; J: TRBJ1-2; D: TRBD1; size: few; V: TRBV6-5
CDR3: CASSLEGGRGSSYNSPLHF; DNA: TGTGCCAGCAGCTTGGAGGGTGGCAGGGGAAGCTCCTATAATTCACCCCTCCACTTT; length: 19; J: TRBJ1-6; D: NA; size: many; V: TRBV5-5
CDR3: CASSPYGQGGSDAFF; DNA: TGTGCCAGCTCTCCTTACGGACAGGGGGGGTCGGATGCTTTCTTT; length: 15; J: TRBJ1-1; D: TRBD1; size: few; V: TRBV18
CDR3: CASSSTSGSFTDEQFF; DNA: TGCGCCAGCAGTTCGACTAGCGGGAGTTTTACCGATGAGCAGTTCTTC; length: 16; J: TRBJ2-1; D: TRBD2; size: NA; V: TRBV4-1
CDR3: CATRRGGGRSTDTQYF; DNA: TGTGCCACGCGGAGGGGCGGGGGGCGGAGCACAGATACGCAGTATTTT; length: 16; J: TRBJ2-3; D: NA; size: many; V: TRBV21-1
CDR3: CASSTRSLSGANVLTF; DNA: TGTGCCAGTAGTACTAGATCCCTGTCTGGGGCCAACGTCCTGACTTTC; length: 16; J: TRBJ2-6; D: NA; size: many; V: TRBV19
CDR3: CASSQPGQPNTEAFF; DNA: TGCGCCAGCAGCCAGCCGGGACAGCCGAACACTGAAGCTTTCTTT; length: 15; J: TRBJ1-1; D: TRBD1; size: NA; V: TRBV4-3
CDR3: CASSLGLDTGELFF; DNA: TGTGCCAGCAGCTTAGGACTCGACACCGGGGAGCTGTTTTTT; length: 14; J: TRBJ2-2; D: NA; size: NA; V: TRBV7-9
CDR3: CASSTQKETQYF; DNA: TGTGCCAGCAGTACACAAAAAGAGACCCAGTACTTC; length: 12; J: TRBJ2-5; D: NA; size: NA; V: TRBV2